These T cell receptor beta chains were read from a single sample in a study of tumor-infiltrating lymphocytes in primary liver carcinoma. TCRdb analysed the multiplex PCR reads with MiXCR anew, one entry per CDR3 protein. Among 35,000 to 45,000 distinct CDR3 sequences, roughly 74% were seen once, and the ten largest hold around 40%. The sequenced sample consisted of tumor-adjacent normal liver tissue. These receptors all stem from a woman aged 25 to 39 with primary liver carcinoma and hepatitis B virus infection. The CDR3 runs from the conserved cysteine through the conserved F or W. D genes are given only for firm matches. Expanded clones get a size class; other rows say once, few or many, or leave the size out.

TRBJ1-4 | TRBV6-1 | . | many | TGTGCCAGCAGTGAGGGCGGGGGGAACGAAAAACTGTTTTTT | CASSEGGGNEKLFF
TRBJ1-1 | TRBV5-4 | . | . | TGTGCCAGCAGCTTGGGAGGGGCGAAACCTAATGAGGTTTTCTTT | CASSLGGAKPNEVFF
TRBJ1-1 | TRBV7-2 | . | few | TGTGCCTGCCAGCGGGGGTGGAATACTGAAGCTTTCTTT | CACQRGWNTEAFF
TRBJ2-7 | TRBV11-1 | . | . | TGTGACAGCAGCTTAGCGACGGCCTACGAGCAGTACTTC | CDSSLATAYEQYF
TRBJ2-1 | TRBV4-3 | TRBD2 | once | TGCGCCAGCTGCCAAGATCCATCGACTAGCTCCCAATTCTTC | CASCQDPSTSSQFF
TRBJ2-4 | TRBV11-1 | TRBD2 | many | TGTGCCAGCAGCTTTCCCGGGACTAGCGGGACCAAAAACATTCAGTACTTC | CASSFPGTSGTKNIQYF
TRBJ2-3 | TRBV12-3/TRBV12-4 | . | . | TGTACCAGCAGTTTCTGTGGGATACGCACAGATACGCAGTATTTT | CTSSFCGIRTDTQYF
TRBJ1-5 | TRBV19 | TRBD1 | many | TGTGCCAGTTCCCATGGACAGGCCCAGCCCCAGCATTTT | CASSHGQAQPQHF
TRBJ2-2 | TRBV4-2 | TRBD2 | . | TGTGCCGGCAAGAAGGGCGGGAGGTGGGATACGAACACCGGGGGGCTGTTTTTT | CAGKKGGRWDTNTGGLFF
TRBJ2-7 | TRBV11-2 | . | . | TGTGCAAGCAGTCAAGCAAGTGAGCAGTACTTC | CASSQASEQYF
TRBJ1-1 | TRBV6-5 | . | once | TGTGCCAGCAGTTACACGGTTGCGGGGAACACTGGAGCTTTCTTT | CASSYTVAGNTGAFF
TRBJ1-5 | TRBV6-5 | . | . | TGTGCCAGTAATGAAGCTGGAGCTCAAGATACGCAGCATTTT | CASNEAGAQDTQHF
TRBJ2-5 | TRBV4-1 | . | . | TGCGCCAGTAGCCATGGTTCAAGCGGCCAAGAGACCCGGTACTTC | CASSHGSSGQETRYF
TRBJ2-3 | TRBV28 | . | . | TGTGTCAGCAGTTTATCAGGACAAGCTACAGATACGCAGTATTTT | CVSSLSGQATDTQYF
TRBJ1-1 | TRBV6-5 | . | once | TGTGCCATCAGTTACTCAGGGGACAACAGGTGGAAGACTGAAGCTTTCTTT | CAISYSGDNRWKTEAFF
TRBJ2-1 | TRBV11-2 | . | . | TGTGCCAGCATCTTTGTGACTAGTGGCTACAATGAGCAGTTCTTC | CASIFVTSGYNEQFF
TRBJ1-1 | TRBV12-3/TRBV12-4 | . | . | TGTGCCAGCAGTTTTCGGGGCTTGACTGAAGCTTTCTTT | CASSFRGLTEAFF
TRBJ1-2 | TRBV6-5 | . | once | TGTGCCAGCAGTAGAGGACAGTTGGCCAACTATTGCTACACCTTC | CASSRGQLANYCYTF
TRBJ2-5 | TRBV12-3/TRBV12-4 | TRBD1 | . | TGTACCAGGAGTGAGTCAGGGGGAGAGACCCAGTACTTC | CTRSESGGETQYF
TRBJ2-7 | TRBV6-6 | . | many | TGTGCCAGCAGTCTACAGGCTACCTACGAGCAGTACTTC | CASSLQATYEQYF
TRBJ2-1 | TRBV7-9 | . | . | TGTGCCAGCAGCTTATGGCGGGCCTTCTACAACGAGCAGTTCTTC | CASSLWRAFYNEQFF
TRBJ2-1 | TRBV4-3 | . | many | TGCGCCAGCAGCCAGGATCCAAGTGCCCGATCGATGGCGGAGCAGTTCTTC | CASSQDPSARSMAEQFF
TRBJ2-1 | TRBV28 | TRBD2 | many | TGTGCCAGCCGGGGGGGCGGGAGTCTCCATGAGCAGTTCTTC | CASRGGGSLHEQFF
TRBJ2-5 | TRBV4-2 | . | . | TGTGCCAGCACCCAAGGGGGACTTGGCGGAGGGAACCAGTACTTC | CASTQGGLGGGNQYF
TRBJ2-7 | TRBV28 | TRBD2 | . | TGTACCAGCAGGAGTACTAGCGGGACCGCCTACGAGCAGTACTTC | CTSRSTSGTAYEQYF
TRBJ1-2 | TRBV29-1 | . | . | TGCAGCGCACTCCCTGGTTCCGGCTATGACTATACCTTC | CSALPGSGYDYTF
TRBJ2-7 | TRBV7-2 | TRBD2 | . | TGTGCCAGCAACTTATCTAGCGGGATTTACGGGCAGTACTTC | CASNLSSGIYGQYF
TRBJ1-2 | TRBV7-9 | . | many | TGTGCCAGCAGCTTTCAGGGGTCGGTCGAGGGCTACACCTTC | CASSFQGSVEGYTF
TRBJ1-4 | TRBV12-3/TRBV12-4 | TRBD1 | . | TGTGCCAGCAGTTCCGCAGGACAGGGAAATGAAAAACTGTTTTTT | CASSSAGQGNEKLFF
TRBJ2-5 | TRBV11-3 | . | . | TGTGCCAGCCGAGGATGCGACCAAGAGACCCAGTACTTC | CASRGCDQETQYF
TRBJ2-7 | TRBV6-2/TRBV6-3 | . | . | TGTGCCATAGGTGACAGGATCTACGAGCAGTACTTC | CAIGDRIYEQYF
TRBJ2-7 | TRBV10-3 | TRBD2 | . | TGTGCCATCAGGGAGGGCAGCGGGGGTAGCGAACAGTACTTC | CAIREGSGGSEQYF
TRBJ2-7 | TRBV6-6 | TRBD2 | once | TGTGCGGGCAGTCCAACTAGCGGGATCTACGAGCAGTACTTC | CAGSPTSGIYEQYF
TRBJ2-7 | TRBV11-2 | . | . | TGTGCCGGCAGTTTAACGGACGCTGCCTACAAGCAGTACTTC | CAGSLTDAAYKQYF
TRBJ1-2 | TRBV28 | TRBD1 | . | TGTGCCAGCACAATGGACAGGGGAATCCTCGGTAGCTACACCTTC | CASTMDRGILGSYTF
TRBJ1-5 | TRBV6-2/TRBV6-3 | TRBD1 | . | TGTGCCAGCAGTTTCTCGGCGTGGACAGGGAATCAGTCCCAGCATTTT | CASSFSAWTGNQSQHF
TRBJ2-5 | TRBV11-2 | . | . | TGTGCCAGTAGCCCTCCCGGGACGCACGTGGGGAAGGAGACCCAGTACTTC | CASSPPGTHVGKETQYF
TRBJ2-7 | TRBV28 | . | . | TGTGCCAGCAGTTCCCCCCTACGTTACTTAGCCTACGAGCAGTACTTC | CASSSPLRYLAYEQYF
TRBJ2-7 | TRBV7-9 | . | . | TGTGCCAGCAGCTTAGTTGTCAGCGACGAGCAGTACTTC | CASSLVVSDEQYF
TRBJ2-5 | TRBV12-3/TRBV12-4 | . | once | TGTGCCAGCAGCACCTACCCCGGGTGCGAAGCGACCCAGCAGTTC | CASSTYPGCEATQQF
TRBJ1-4 | TRBV4-1 | . | . | TGCGCCGGCAGCCGCCCAGAGGGTGAAAAACTGTTTTTT | CAGSRPEGEKLFF
TRBJ2-5 | TRBV6-6 | . | many | TGTGCCAGCAGTTACGGGGGGTCACAAGAGACCCAGTACTTC | CASSYGGSQETQYF
TRBJ1-2 | TRBV7-9 | . | . | TGTGCCAGCAATGCGGATTTGGGTAACTATGGCTACACCTTC | CASNADLGNYGYTF
TRBJ2-2 | TRBV12-3/TRBV12-4 | TRBD1 | . | TGTGCCAGCAGTTCGACAGGGGGCATAACCGGGGAGTTGTCTTTT | CASSSTGGITGELSF
TRBJ1-2 | TRBV28 | . | . | TGTGCCATCAGTTTCTACAGGGTAATTTGTGACTACACCTTC | CAISFYRVICDYTF
TRBJ2-1 | TRBV29-1 | . | . | TGCTGTGCCGCCCGGGATGCTTCTAATGAGCTGTTCTTC | CCAARDASNELFF
TRBJ2-1 | TRBV14 | TRBD1 | . | TGTGTCAGCAGCCAGGCCGGGACAGGCCTCCACAATGAGCAGTTCTTC | CVSSQAGTGLHNEQFF